The clone carrying this TCR beta chain was seen a few times. Its antigen is as yet unknown. Germline V lookup: CDR1 MNHEY, CDR2 SVGAGI. Trimming left V 5 bases short and J 7 bases short, with 13 bases between. CDR3 length: 13 amino acids. The data were taken from a study of T cells after yellow fever vaccination. TCRdb re-derived calls from the 5' RACE reads in MiXCR, one entry per CDR3 protein. The sample records over 300,000 distinct CDR3 sequences, roughly 4.3% being singletons. Study findings and constraints: Post-booster samples contained most primary-vaccination clones (approximately 97% CD4, approximately 88% CD8).

The clonotype originates from a man aged 18 to 29 who received the YFV17D yellow fever vaccine. The source material was PBMCs, sampled 5 days after the yellow fever booster vaccination. The chain joins TRBV6-5 to TRBJ2-3; D possibly corresponds to TRBD1 (7 bases). The CDR3, as DNA: TGTGCCAGCAGTGCGGGACAGTTCAATACGCAGTATTTT. Its translation: CASSAGQFNTQYF.